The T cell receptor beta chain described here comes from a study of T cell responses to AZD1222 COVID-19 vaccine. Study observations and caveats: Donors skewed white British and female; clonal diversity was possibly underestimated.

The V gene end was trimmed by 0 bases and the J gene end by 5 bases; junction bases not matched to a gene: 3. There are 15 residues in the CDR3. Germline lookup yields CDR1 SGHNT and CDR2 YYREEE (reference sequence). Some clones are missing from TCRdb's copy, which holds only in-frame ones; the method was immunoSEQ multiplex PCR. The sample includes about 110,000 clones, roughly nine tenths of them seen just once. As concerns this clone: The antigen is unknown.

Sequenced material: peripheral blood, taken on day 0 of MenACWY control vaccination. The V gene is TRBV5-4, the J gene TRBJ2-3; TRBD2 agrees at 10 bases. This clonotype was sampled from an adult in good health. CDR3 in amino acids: CASSLALAGVDTQYF. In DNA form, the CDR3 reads TGTGCCAGCAGCTTGGCTCTAGCGGGGGTAGATACGCAGTATTTT.